The 22 T cell receptor beta chains below come from one sample, sequenced in a study of cytomegalovirus exposure and HLA in healthy donors. Both 60 Vbeta primers and 13 Jbeta primers went into the PCR. TCRdb's table, derived via immunoSEQ multiplex PCR, lists solely in-frame clones and lacks some. The table lists approximately 180,000 clones, more than 65% of them singletons. Material for sequencing was PBMCs. Receptors were obtained from a woman in her 30s in good health and CMV-seronegative.

CDR3 protein: CSARGTSIYGYTF. The CDR3 bases are TGCAGCGCCAGGGGAACTAGTATCTATGGCTACACCTTC. The chain couples TRBV29-1 to TRBJ1-2; weak D call: TRBD1 (6 bases). This CDR3 contains 13 residues. V lost 7 bases and J 4 bases, leaving 16 bases between the germline ends. Per the germline V gene, CDR1 is SQVTM and CDR2 is ANQGSEA.

This chain joins TRBV27 and TRBJ2-1, with D tentatively TRBD2 (5 bases). CDR3 size: 13 residues. CDR1 MNHEY and CDR2 SMNVEV come from the germline V gene (reference sequence). The V end was cut by 6 bases, the J end by 0 bases, with 6 bases between. The CDR3 bases are TGTGCCAGCAGAGGGAGCTCCTACAATGAGCAGTTCTTC. It codes for CASRGSSYNEQFF.

This rearrangement joins TRBV5-6 to TRBJ2-5, with 8 positions matching TRBD2. Germline V gene sequence: CDR1 SGHDT, CDR2 YYEEEE. The CDR3 covers 14 residues. With V trimmed by 0 bases and J by 3 bases, 1 base remained unmatched. CDR3 bases: TGTGCCAGCAGCTTGGTCGGGGGGGAAGAGACCCAGTACTTC. Its protein is CASSLVGGEETQYF.

V is TRBV27 and J is TRBJ1-5; a possible D gene is TRBD1 (6 bases). From germline, CDR1 is MNHEY and CDR2 SMNVEV (reference sequence). The germline V and J ends were trimmed by 4 bases and 4 bases, with 8 bases remaining between them. The CDR3 has 13 amino acids. DNA of the CDR3: TGTGCCAGCAGTTCAGGGGTGAATCAGCCCCAGCATTTT. This gives the protein CASSSGVNQPQHF.

The chain has TRBV5-6 and TRBJ1-4; TRBD1 aligns across 7 bases. The germline CDR1 and CDR2 sequences are SGHDT and YYEEEE. The CDR3 covers 14 residues. Trimming removed 0 bases from V and 7 bases from J; junction bases left unmatched: 3. CDR3 residues: CASSLAGGREKLFF. CDR3 DNA: TGTGCCAGCAGCTTGGCAGGGGGACGTGAAAAACTGTTTTTT.

This clone was counted only a few times. The J gene is TRBJ1-6, the V gene TRBV5-4, with TRBD1 identical over 7 bases. Germline CDR1 is SGHNT and CDR2 is YYREEE (reference sequence). This CDR3 has 15 amino acids. The trim removed 3 bases at V and 9 bases at J, leaving 9 bases unmatched. CDR3 nucleotide sequence: TGTGCCAGCAGCTCCTTCCGGACAGGCTTTTCACCCCTCCACTTT. It codes for CASSSFRTGFSPLHF.

The J gene is TRBJ1-1, the V gene TRBV7-2; tentatively, D is TRBD1 (6 bases). The CDR3 is 15 amino acids. V gave up 4 bases and J gave up 0 bases, with 12 bases separating them. CDR1 SGHTA and CDR2 FQGNSA come from the germline V gene. The CDR3 sequence is CASSWGRLMNTEAFF. CDR3 sequence (DNA): TGTGCCAGCAGCTGGGGGCGTCTTATGAACACTGAAGCTTTCTTT. The whole variable domain, filled in from reference TRBV7-2 and TRBJ1-1, reads GAGVSQSPSNKVTEKGKDVELRCDPISGHTALYWYRQSLGQGLEFLIYFQGNSAPDKSGLPSDRFSAERTGGSVSTLTIQRTQQEDSAVYLCASSWGRLMNTEAFFGQGTRLTVV.

This clone turned up a few times. One junction end disagrees with the germline gene, perhaps due to a read error. This sequence joins TRBV19 and TRBJ1-5; TRBD1 might be the D (6 bases). There are 13 residues in the CDR3. CDR1 is LNHDA and CDR2 is SQIVND in the germline V gene (reference sequence). The CDR3 nucleotides read TGTGCCAGTAATTGGGGGGGCAAGCAGCCCCAGCATTTT. Amino acid sequence: CASNWGGKQPQHF.

The rearrangement links TRBV7-2 to TRBJ1-5, with D possibly TRBD1 on 6 matching bases. The CDR3 covers 14 residues. The ends were cut back, 5 bases at V and 3 bases at J, with 11 bases in the middle. Germline V gene data show CDR1 as SGHTA and CDR2 as FQGNSA. CDR3 bases: TGTGCCAGCAGCCTAGGACAGATCAATCAGCCCCAGCATTTT. Protein: CASSLGQINQPQHF.

A single count supports this clone. V gene TRBV2 combines with J gene TRBJ2-2, with D possibly being TRBD2 (6 bases). V lost 4 bases and J 1 base, leaving 10 bases between the germline ends. This CDR3 is built from 15 residues. Germline V gene data show CDR1 as SNHLY and CDR2 as FYNNEI. The CDR3 sequence: CASSVAGMNTGELFF. Here the CDR3 DNA reads TGTGCCAGCAGTGTGGCGGGAATGAACACCGGGGAGCTGTTTTTT.

Details on this clone: This sample also contains other DNA sequences that code for the same CDR3. The chain recombines TRBV6-1 with TRBJ1-1; TRBD1 agrees at 10 bases. The trim removed 3 bases at V and 2 bases at J, leaving 3 bases unmatched. Looked up from germline, CDR1 is MNHNS and CDR2 is SASEGT. The CDR3 sequence is 15 residues long. CDR3 bases: TGTGCCAGCAGTGACGGGACAGGGGTCAACACTGAAGCTTTCTTT. Amino acid sequence: CASSDGTGVNTEAFF.

The chain employs TRBV25-1 and TRBJ2-2; D is unclear. CDR3 length: 17 residues. Germline V gene data show CDR1 as MGHDK and CDR2 as SYGVNS. V was trimmed by 4 bases and J by 0 bases, leaving 15 bases between them. In DNA, the CDR3 is TGTGCCAGCAGTGGGTCCCTTGGAGAGTCGAACACCGGGGAGCTGTTTTTT. This translates into CASSGSLGESNTGELFF.

Here the CDR3 reads CATAGLSTDTQYF. Written as DNA, the CDR3 is TGTGCCACCGCCGGTCTTAGCACAGATACGCAGTATTTT. The chain carries TRBV6-6 and TRBJ2-3; no clear D. Germline V gene data show CDR1 as MNHNY and CDR2 as SVGAGI (reference sequence). The CDR3 covers 13 residues. V was clipped by 10 bases and J by 0 bases, with 11 bases between them.

V and J are TRBV7-6 and TRBJ1-1, with D maybe TRBD1 (5 bases). This CDR3 contains 16 residues. Trimming stripped 1 base from V and 0 bases from J, with 12 bases between. Germline CDR1 SGHVS, CDR2 FNYEAQ. The CDR3 region has the DNA TGTGCCAGCAGCTTAGGGCAGGGCGCAATGAACACTGAAGCTTTCTTT. Translating it yields CASSLGQGAMNTEAFF.

This clone was detected a few times. The chain links TRBV5-1 to TRBJ2-7, with D tentatively TRBD1 (6 bases). The CDR3 has 14 residues. In germline, CDR1 is SGHRS, CDR2 YFSETQ. The ends were cut back, 0 bases at V and 2 bases at J, with 9 bases in the middle. CDR3 DNA: TGCGCCAGCAGCTTGGCTGCAGGGGCCTACGAGCAGTACTTC. It yields the protein CASSLAAGAYEQYF.

V gene TRBV27 combines with J gene TRBJ1-5; D uncertain. The germline V gene has CDR1 MNHEY and CDR2 SMNVEV (reference sequence). The V and J ends lost 5 bases and 7 bases respectively, with 12 bases between them. The CDR3 contains 13 residues. CDR3 DNA sequence: TGTGCCAGCAGTCCCCGTGTGTCGCAGCCCCAGCATTTT. Its translation is CASSPRVSQPQHF.

The sample holds one count of this clone. The chain carries TRBV29-1 and TRBJ1-2; TRBD1 is a possible D gene (6 bases). CDR3 length: 12 residues. Trimming took off 2 bases at V and 5 bases at J, with 9 bases between the two ends. Germline V gene data show CDR1 as SQVTM and CDR2 as ANQGSEA. The CDR3 DNA follows: TGCAGCGTTGAAAGCAGGGGATATGGCTACACCTTC. This codes for CSVESRGYGYTF.

This chain joins TRBV5-1 and TRBJ1-1; 7 bases line up with TRBD1. V trimming: 4 bases; J trimming: 2 bases; junction bases outside the gene matches: 5. CDR1 is SGHRS and CDR2 is YFSETQ in the germline V gene. This CDR3 is 14 amino acids long. The CDR3 sequence is CASSPQGDNTEAFF. The CDR3 DNA reads as TGCGCCAGCAGCCCCCAGGGGGACAACACTGAAGCTTTCTTT.

V is TRBV4-1 and J is TRBJ1-3; D remains ambiguous. The CDR3 spans 15 residues. CDR1 MGHRA and CDR2 YSYEKL come from the germline V gene. The V end lost 1 base, the J end lost 2 bases, and 9 bases lay between the germline ends. This CDR3 is CASSQGRLTGNTIYF. The CDR3 bases are TGCGCCAGCAGCCAAGGCAGGTTAACTGGAAACACCATATATTTT.

The chain uses TRBV2 and TRBJ1-1; maybe TRBD1 (6 bases). Deletions cut 3 bases from V and 5 bases from J, with 10 bases between. CDR1 is SNHLY and CDR2 is FYNNEI in the germline V gene. The CDR3 spans 13 residues. The CDR3 reads CASSDRGATEAFF. CDR3 in DNA: TGTGCCAGCAGTGATCGGGGGGCGACTGAAGCTTTCTTT.

This chain uses TRBV18 with TRBJ2-1, with a tentative D call TRBD2 (7 bases). The CDR3 runs 15 residues. Per germline, CDR1 KGHSH and CDR2 LQKENI. Trimming stripped 2 bases from V and 4 bases from J, with 12 bases between. Here the CDR3 DNA reads TGTGCCAGCTCACCAAGGGGGGGGTTATACAATGAGCAGTTCTTC. It yields the protein CASSPRGGLYNEQFF.

This clone showed up just once. This chain links TRBV14 with TRBJ1-2, with 7 bases identical to TRBD1. The germline gives CDR1 SGHDN, CDR2 FVKESK. The CDR3 covers 16 residues. With 0 bases clipped from V and 4 bases from J, the junction kept 8 bases outside the gene matches. The CDR3 DNA reads as TGTGCCAGCAGCCAAGATTCAAGGGGGCGAGGCTATGGCTACACCTTC. Translating it yields CASSQDSRGRGYGYTF.